This is a list of T cell receptor beta chains from one sample in a study of shared clonotypes between healthy human individuals. Assay: immunoSEQ multiplex PCR; the TCRdb copy retains only in-frame clones and omits some. Of more than 2,000,000 clones in the sample, around nine tenths were seen once. The sample comprised naive CD4+ T cells sorted from blood. These receptors all stem from a man between 18 and 29 years old in good health. CDR3s include the opening cysteine and the closing phenylalanine or tryptophan.

TRBV10-2,CASSAGGESNQPQHF
TRBV6-6,CASSGQGPNEQFF
TRBV27,CASRGDPGDEQYF
TRBV5-4,CASSLESGSTDTQYF
TRBV6-5,CASSYGTAASEQFF
TRBV11-2,CASSLTGGNQPQHF
TRBV5-1,CASSLLGGPYEQYF
TRBV10-1,CASSELVPGELFF
TRBV21-1,CASSKETQYF
TRBV5-1,CASSLQVLQETQYF
TRBV7-8,CASSLVGGPLTNEKLFF
TRBV19,CASSSGTSTYEQYF
TRBV5-4,CASSPRTGYEQYF
TRBV19,CASRDRWNTEAFF
TRBV4-3,CASSQDAVSGNTIYF
TRBV27,CASRGIYEQYF
TRBV19,CASTPDRGRYNEQFF
TRBV6-5,CASSSTRGLGTEAFF
TRBV6-5,CASSYGAPSTDTQYF
TRBV5-5,CASSSREQGSSYEQYF
TRBV18,CASSPLDQGLGYTF
TRBV28,CASSLQGVNYGYTF
TRBV12-5,CASGFGTSGSSSYNEQFF
TRBV7-6,CASSFRLEGYEQYF
TRBV30,CAWSHPGRDTEAFF
TRBV5-4,CASSLETGAGETQYF
TRBV19,CASSMALANTGELFF
TRBV6-5,CASSYSGRVIKGYTF
TRBV7-9,CASSLRSGTTDTQYF
TRBV5-1,CASSLEDRAVEQYF
TRBV21-1,CASSKGSTPMNTEAFF
TRBV9,CASSVGFSVRGLGDEQYF